This TCR beta chain was observed in a study of T cells in Graves' hyperthyroidism and ophthalmopathy. Study-wide results and limits: The model foresaw ophthalmopathy a median around 6 months prior to onset.

RNA transcripts were the template for amplifying TCR beta CDR3 regions. HTBI primers were the set used in a first-round RT-PCR of the TCR CDR3. TCRdb reanalysed the multiplex PCR reads using MiXCR and keeps one entry per CDR3 protein. The sample shows approximately 640,000 distinct CDR3 sequences, roughly 16% of them seen only once. Of note for this clonotype: What it binds is unknown. Since a much larger clone is just one base distant, this may be a read error.

Exclusion of a patient resulted from uncontrolled infection, other autoimmune disease, pregnancy or lactation. CDR3 length: 14 amino acids. The germline CDR1 and CDR2 sequences are DFQATT and SNEGSKA (reference sequence). This rearrangement joins TRBV20-1 to TRBJ2-7; D gene unclear. The tail of the sequence fits TRBJ2-1 better, so the J call may be wrong. Sequencing was done on a sample of blood. This clonotype was sampled from a young woman with Graves' hyperthyroidism. Here the CDR3 reads CSATSPGLPYEQFF. Written as DNA, the CDR3 is TGCAGTGCTACCTCCCCGGGTCTTCCCTACGAGCAGTTCTTC.